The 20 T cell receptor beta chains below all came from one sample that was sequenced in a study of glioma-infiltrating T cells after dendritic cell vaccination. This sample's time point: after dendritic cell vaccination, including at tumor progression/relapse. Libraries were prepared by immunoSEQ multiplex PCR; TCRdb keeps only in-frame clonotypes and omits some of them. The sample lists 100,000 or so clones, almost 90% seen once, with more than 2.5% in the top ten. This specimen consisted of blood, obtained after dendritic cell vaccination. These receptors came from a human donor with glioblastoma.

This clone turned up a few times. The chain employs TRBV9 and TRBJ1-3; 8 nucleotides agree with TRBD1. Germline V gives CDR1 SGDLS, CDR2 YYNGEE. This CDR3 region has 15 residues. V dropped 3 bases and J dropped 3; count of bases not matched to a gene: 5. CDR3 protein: CASSAQGALGNTIYF. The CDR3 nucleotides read TGTGCCAGCAGCGCCCAGGGGGCGCTTGGAAACACCATATATTTT. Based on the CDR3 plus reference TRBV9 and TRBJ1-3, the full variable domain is DSGVTQTPKHLITATGQRVTLRCSPRSGDLSVYWYQQSLDQGLQFLIQYYNGEERAKGNILERFSAQQFPDLHSELNLSSLELGDSALYFCASSAQGALGNTIYFGEGSWLTVV.

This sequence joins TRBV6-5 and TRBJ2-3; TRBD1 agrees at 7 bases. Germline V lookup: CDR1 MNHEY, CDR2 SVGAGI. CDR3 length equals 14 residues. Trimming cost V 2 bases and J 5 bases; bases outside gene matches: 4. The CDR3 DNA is TGTGCCAGCAGTTACCGGACAGGCCAAGATACGCAGTATTTT. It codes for CASSYRTGQDTQYF.

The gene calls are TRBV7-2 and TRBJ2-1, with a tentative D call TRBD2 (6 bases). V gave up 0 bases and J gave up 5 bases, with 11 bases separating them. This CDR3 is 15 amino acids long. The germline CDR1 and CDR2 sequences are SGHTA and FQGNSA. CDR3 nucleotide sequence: TGTGCCAGCAGCTTAGCCGGACTACTGAACAATGAGCAGTTCTTC. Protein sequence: CASSLAGLLNNEQFF.

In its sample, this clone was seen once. This CDR3 reads CASSPGGGWTEAFF. The CDR3 bases are TGTGCCAGCAGCCCTGGGGGGGGGTGGACTGAAGCTTTCTTT. This chain links TRBV7-2 with TRBJ1-1, with a possible D match to TRBD1 (5 bases). The CDR3 spans 14 residues. Looked up from germline, CDR1 is SGHTA and CDR2 is FQGNSA. V was shortened by 5 bases and J by 5 bases, with 15 bases between the two germline ends.

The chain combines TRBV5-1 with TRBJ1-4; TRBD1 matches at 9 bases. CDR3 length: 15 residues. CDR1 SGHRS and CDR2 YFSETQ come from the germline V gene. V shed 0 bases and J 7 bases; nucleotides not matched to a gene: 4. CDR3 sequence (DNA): TGCGCCAGCAGCTTGGATGGGACAGGGAGTGAAAAACTGTTTTTT. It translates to CASSLDGTGSEKLFF.

CDR3 nucleotides: TGCGCCAGCAGCTTGGACCCCGGGGACTATGGCTACACCTTC. This sequence encodes CASSLDPGDYGYTF. The chain recombines TRBV5-1 with TRBJ1-2; no clear D gene. This CDR3 has 14 residues. CDR1 is SGHRS, CDR2 YFSETQ, per germline. V lost 0 bases to trimming and J lost 3 bases, with 9 bases between them.

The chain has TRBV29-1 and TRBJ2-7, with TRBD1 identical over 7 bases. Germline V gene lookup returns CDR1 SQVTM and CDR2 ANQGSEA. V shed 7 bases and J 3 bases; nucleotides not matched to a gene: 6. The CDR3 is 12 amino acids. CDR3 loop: CSATGSLYEQYF. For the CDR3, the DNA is TGCAGCGCGACAGGGTCCCTCTACGAGCAGTACTTC.

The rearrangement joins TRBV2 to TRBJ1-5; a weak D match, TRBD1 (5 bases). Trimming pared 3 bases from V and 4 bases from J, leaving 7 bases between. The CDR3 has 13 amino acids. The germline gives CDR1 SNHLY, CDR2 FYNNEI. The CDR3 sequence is CASSEGRNQPQHF. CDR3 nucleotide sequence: TGTGCCAGCAGTGAGGGGCGGAATCAGCCCCAGCATTTT.

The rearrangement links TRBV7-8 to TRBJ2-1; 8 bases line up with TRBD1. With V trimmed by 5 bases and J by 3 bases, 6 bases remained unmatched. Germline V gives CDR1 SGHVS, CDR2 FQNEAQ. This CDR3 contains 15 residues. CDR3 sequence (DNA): TGTGCCAGCAGCCCAGGGGGCGGAAGCTACAATGAGCAGTTCTTC. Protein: CASSPGGGSYNEQFF.

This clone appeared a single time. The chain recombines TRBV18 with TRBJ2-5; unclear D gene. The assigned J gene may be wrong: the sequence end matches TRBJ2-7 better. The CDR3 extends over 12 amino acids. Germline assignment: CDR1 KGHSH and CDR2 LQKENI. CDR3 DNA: TGTGCCAGCTCCCCCGGAGCCTACGAGCAGTACTTC. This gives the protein CASSPGAYEQYF.

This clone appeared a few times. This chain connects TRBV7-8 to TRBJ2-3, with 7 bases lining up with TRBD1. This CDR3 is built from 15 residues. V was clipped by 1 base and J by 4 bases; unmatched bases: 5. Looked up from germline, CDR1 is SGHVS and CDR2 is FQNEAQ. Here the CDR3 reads CASSLEGGGSDTQYF. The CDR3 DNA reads TGTGCCAGCAGCTTAGAAGGGGGCGGGTCAGATACGCAGTATTTT.

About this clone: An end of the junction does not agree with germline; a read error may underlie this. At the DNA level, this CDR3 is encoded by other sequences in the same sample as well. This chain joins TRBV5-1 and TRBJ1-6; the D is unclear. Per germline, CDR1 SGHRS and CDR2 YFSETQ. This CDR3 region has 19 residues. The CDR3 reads CASSLDAGTISSYNSPLHF. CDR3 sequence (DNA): TGCGCCAGCAGCTTGGATGCGGGAACCATAAGCTCCTATAATTCCCCCCTCCACTTT.

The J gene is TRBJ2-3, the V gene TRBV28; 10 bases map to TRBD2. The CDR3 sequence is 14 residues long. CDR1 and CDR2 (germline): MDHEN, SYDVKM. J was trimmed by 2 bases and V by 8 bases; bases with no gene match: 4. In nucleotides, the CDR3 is TGTGCCAGCGTAGCGGGGGGTTTCACAGATACGCAGTATTTT. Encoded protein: CASVAGGFTDTQYF.

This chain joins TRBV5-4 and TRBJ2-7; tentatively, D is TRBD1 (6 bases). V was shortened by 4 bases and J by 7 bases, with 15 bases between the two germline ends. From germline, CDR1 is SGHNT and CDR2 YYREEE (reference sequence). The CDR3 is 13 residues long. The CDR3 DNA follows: TGTGCCAGCAGCCATGGGACAACGAAGGAGCAGTACTTC. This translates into CASSHGTTKEQYF.

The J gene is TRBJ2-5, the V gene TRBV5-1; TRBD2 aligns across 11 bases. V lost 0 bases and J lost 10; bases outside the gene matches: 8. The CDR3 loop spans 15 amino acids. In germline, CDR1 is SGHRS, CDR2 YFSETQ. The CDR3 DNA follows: TGCGCCAGCAGCTTGGATTTAGCGGGAGGGGGTGTCCAGTACTTC. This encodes CASSLDLAGGGVQYF.

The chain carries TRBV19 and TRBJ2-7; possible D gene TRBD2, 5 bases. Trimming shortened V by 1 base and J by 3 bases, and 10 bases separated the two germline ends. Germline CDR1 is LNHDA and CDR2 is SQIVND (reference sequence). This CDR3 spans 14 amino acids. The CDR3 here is CASSIGHGGYEQYF. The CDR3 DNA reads TGTGCCAGTAGTATAGGACATGGAGGCTACGAGCAGTACTTC.

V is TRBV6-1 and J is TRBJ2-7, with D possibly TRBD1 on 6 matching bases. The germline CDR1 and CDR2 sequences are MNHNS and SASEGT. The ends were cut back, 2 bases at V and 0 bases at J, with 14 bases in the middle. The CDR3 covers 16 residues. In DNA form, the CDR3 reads TGTGCCAGCAGTGAAAGAGGGACAAGTCTCTCCTACGAGCAGTACTTC. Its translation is CASSERGTSLSYEQYF.

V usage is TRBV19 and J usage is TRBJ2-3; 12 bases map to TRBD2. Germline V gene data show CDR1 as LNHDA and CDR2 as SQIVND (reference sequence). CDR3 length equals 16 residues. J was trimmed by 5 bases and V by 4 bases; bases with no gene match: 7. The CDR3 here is CASSRPLAGGLDTQYF. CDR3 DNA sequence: TGTGCCAGTAGTAGACCTCTAGCGGGGGGGCTAGATACGCAGTATTTT.

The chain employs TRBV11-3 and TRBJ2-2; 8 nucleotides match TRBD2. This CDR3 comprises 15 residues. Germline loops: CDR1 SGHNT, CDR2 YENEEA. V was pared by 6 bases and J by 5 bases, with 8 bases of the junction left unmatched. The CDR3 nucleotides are TGTGCCAGCAGTGGCGGGGGGCGCAAGACCGGGGAGCTGTTTTTT. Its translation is CASSGGGRKTGELFF.

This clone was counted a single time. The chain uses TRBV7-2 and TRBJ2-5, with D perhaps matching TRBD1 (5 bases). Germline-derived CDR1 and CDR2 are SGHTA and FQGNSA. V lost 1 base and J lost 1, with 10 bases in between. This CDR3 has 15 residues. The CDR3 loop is CASSLVGDSQETQYF. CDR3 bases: TGTGCCAGCAGCTTAGTAGGAGACAGCCAAGAGACCCAGTACTTC.